These T cell receptor beta chains were read from a single sample in a study of blood T cell repertoires in COVID-19. The protocol was immunoSEQ multiplex PCR, while the TCRdb copy is restricted to in-frame clones and leaves out a portion. The repertoire holds approximately 270,000 clones, with approximately 88% as singletons. The sequenced sample consisted of peripheral blood. These TCRs come from a young woman with COVID-19, enrolled during active disease. CDR3s include the opening cysteine and the closing phenylalanine or tryptophan. A D gene is named only where the DNA matches it firmly. Clone size appears in some rows only: once, few, many, or a class for an expanded clone.

TRBV11-2	-	-	TRBJ2-7	CASSLSVLTYEQYF	TGTGCCAGCAGCCTAAGCGTATTAACCTACGAGCAGTACTTC
TRBV18	TRBD1	few	TRBJ2-7	CASSPTGDREQYF	TGTGCCAGCTCGCCGACAGGGGATCGCGAGCAGTACTTC
TRBV7-2	TRBD1	-	TRBJ2-5	CASSSGQQETQYF	TGTGCCAGCAGCTCGGGACAGCAAGAGACCCAGTACTTC
TRBV29-1	TRBD2	-	TRBJ2-5	CSVEVLGTSVETQYF	TGCAGCGTTGAAGTTCTCGGGACTAGTGTGGAGACCCAGTACTTC
TRBV6-6	TRBD2	once	TRBJ2-1	CASSYGVAGDNNEQFF	TGTGCCAGCAGTTACGGCGTAGCGGGAGATAACAATGAGCAGTTCTTC
TRBV27	TRBD1	-	TRBJ2-1	CATRDRGRYLEQFF	TGTGCCACCCGGGACAGGGGGCGTTATTTGGAGCAGTTCTTC
TRBV28	TRBD2	-	TRBJ2-2	CASSPGSGGPNTGELFF	TGTGCCAGCAGTCCGGGTAGCGGGGGGCCCAACACCGGGGAGCTGTTTTTT
TRBV3-1/TRBV3-2	TRBD2	-	TRBJ2-7	CASSHFSGGSYEQYF	TGTGCCAGCAGCCATTTTAGCGGGGGCTCCTACGAGCAGTACTTC
TRBV6-2/TRBV6-3	-	-	TRBJ1-4	CASSTRRDNEKLFF	TGTGCCAGCAGCACGCGGAGGGATAATGAAAAACTGTTTTTT
TRBV6-2/TRBV6-3	-	-	TRBJ2-2	CASSHPVSTGELFF	TGTGCCAGCAGTCATCCAGTATCTACCGGGGAGCTGTTTTTT
TRBV4-2	TRBD1	-	TRBJ1-2	CASSQEATTGDANYGYTF	TGTGCCAGCAGCCAAGAGGCAACTACAGGGGACGCTAACTATGGCTACACCTTC
TRBV11-2	TRBD2	-	TRBJ2-1	CASSLEWLAGGYDNEQFF	TGTGCCAGCAGCTTAGAGTGGCTAGCGGGGGGGTACGACAATGAGCAGTTCTTC
TRBV11-2	TRBD1	-	TRBJ1-1	CASSKGQGAGNTEAFF	TGTGCCAGCAGCAAAGGACAGGGGGCAGGGAACACTGAAGCTTTCTTT
TRBV7-8	-	few	TRBJ1-1	CATEGRRTEAFF	TGTGCCACGGAGGGGAGGAGGACTGAAGCTTTCTTT
TRBV7-2	-	-	TRBJ1-1	CASSPALTGTEAFF	TGTGCCAGCAGCCCGGCCCTAACAGGCACTGAAGCTTTCTTT
TRBV28	TRBD1	-	TRBJ1-4	CASSTETGGFEKLFF	TGTGCCAGCAGTACGGAGACAGGGGGTTTTGAAAAACTGTTTTTT
TRBV5-4	TRBD1	-	TRBJ1-2	CASSLEGTVYGYTF	TGTGCCAGCAGCCTAGAAGGGACAGTTTATGGCTACACCTTC
TRBV5-1	TRBD2	-	TRBJ2-1	CASSFRGPSGEKNEQFF	TGCGCCAGCAGCTTTAGGGGCCCTAGCGGAGAAAAAAATGAGCAGTTCTTC
TRBV7-9	TRBD1	once	TRBJ1-2	CASVLGTASYGYTF	TGTGCCAGCGTACTCGGGACAGCTTCTTATGGCTACACCTTC
TRBV5-6	TRBD2	-	TRBJ2-1	CASVLLLAGVYNEQFF	TGTGCCAGCGTCCTCCTTCTCGCGGGAGTTTACAATGAGCAGTTCTTC
TRBV4-2	TRBD2	-	TRBJ2-1	CASSGAGGALNEQFF	TGTGCCAGCAGCGGAGCGGGGGGGGCCCTCAATGAGCAGTTCTTC
TRBV28	-	-	TRBJ2-7	CASSTPDRPQYF	TGTGCCAGCAGTACCCCGGACAGACCGCAGTACTTC
TRBV7-9	-	-	TRBJ2-7	CASSLDSSRSHEQYF	TGTGCCAGCAGCTTAGATTCTAGTAGGTCCCACGAGCAGTACTTC
TRBV2	TRBD2	-	TRBJ2-3	CASSEAPPGGQYF	TGTGCCAGCAGTGAAGCTCCCCCGGGGGGGCAGTATTTT
TRBV18	TRBD1	-	TRBJ1-1	CASSPQLRDRGTEAFF	TGTGCCAGCTCACCACAGTTACGGGACAGGGGCACTGAAGCTTTCTTT
TRBV27	TRBD1	-	TRBJ2-7	CASSLRAGGAPSYEQYF	TGTGCCAGCAGTTTGAGGGCAGGGGGCGCCCCCAGCTACGAGCAGTACTTC
TRBV5-6	-	-	TRBJ2-5	CASSLMGQYKETQYF	TGTGCCAGCAGCCTAATGGGGCAGTATAAAGAGACCCAGTACTTC
TRBV11-2	-	-	TRBJ1-5	CASSLGRFGPQHF	TGTGCCAGCAGCTTAGGGAGGTTTGGGCCCCAGCATTTT
TRBV6-2/TRBV6-3	-	-	TRBJ2-5	CASSYSAPETQYF	TGTGCCAGCAGTTACTCGGCCCCAGAGACCCAGTACTTC
TRBV13	TRBD1	-	TRBJ2-5	CASSSTPGQLQETQYF	TGTGCCAGCAGCTCTACCCCGGGACAGTTACAAGAGACCCAGTACTTC
TRBV5-1	-	once	TRBJ1-2	CASSEGGNYGYTF	TGCGCCAGCAGCGAAGGGGGAAACTATGGCTACACCTTC
TRBV3-1/TRBV3-2	-	-	TRBJ2-3	CASSQAGVGITDTQYF	TGTGCCAGCAGCCAAGCGGGTGTCGGAATAACAGATACGCAGTATTTT
TRBV18	-	-	TRBJ1-6	CASSPTIQGNSPLHF	TGTGCCAGCTCACCAACTATACAGGGAAATTCACCCCTCCACTTT
TRBV10-3	TRBD1	-	TRBJ1-1	CAISDTPGRGSSEAFF	TGTGCCATCAGTGACACGCCGGGCAGGGGGTCATCCGAAGCTTTCTTT
TRBV19	-	-	TRBJ2-6	CASSAWGLGRVPSGANVLTF	TGTGCCAGTAGTGCATGGGGATTGGGCAGGGTCCCTTCTGGGGCCAACGTCCTGACTTTC
TRBV5-4	TRBD2	-	TRBJ2-2	CASSLAGGDGELFF	TGTGCCAGCAGCTTGGCCGGGGGGGACGGGGAGCTGTTTTTT
TRBV11-2	-	-	TRBJ2-1	CASPEGNEQFF	TGTGCCAGTCCTGAGGGCAATGAGCAGTTCTTC
TRBV29-1	-	-	TRBJ2-2	CSVRPGGRTGELFF	TGCAGCGTTCGGCCAGGAGGCCGTACCGGGGAGCTGTTTTTT
TRBV4-1	TRBD1	-	TRBJ1-3	CASSRPGRDRAGNTIYF	TGCGCCAGCAGCCGCCCGGGCCGGGACAGGGCTGGAAACACCATATATTTT
TRBV11-2	-	-	TRBJ1-5	CASSLGGGQPQHF	TGTGCCAGCAGCTTAGGAGGAGGGCAGCCCCAGCATTTT